Reported below is one T cell receptor (beta chain). The antigen is not known. What was sequenced were expressed TCRB transcripts, since all of the isolated RNA had been reverse transcribed. Assay used: immunoSEQ multiplex PCR; TCRdb lists only in-frame clones, some missing. The sample carries around 70,000 clones, roughly 50% recorded once. Blood was collected once per donor into heparin, averaging about 110 mL. Markers CD45RO/CCR7/CD25/CD127/CD95/CD27 served to sort CD4+ naive, central memory, regulatory and stem cell-like memory cells. These data come from a study of beta chain features in type 1 diabetes. Findings and limits, study-wide: A definitive answer on HLA type influencing TCRB rearrangement was not reached here. Insertions were fewer and deletions more numerous at VDJ junctions in type 1 diabetes patients. Shortening that was moderate but significant affected the TCRB CDR3s of Type 1 diabetes patients in all four CD4+ subsets.

Sequencing input: central memory CD4+ T cells from blood. The sequence was collected from a man aged 25 to 40 with type 1 diabetes.

The CDR3 DNA reads TGTGCCAGCAGTGGGTCGACAGGGACTTTGGGGTTCTTC. Protein: CASSGSTGTLGFF. The chain employs TRBV6-1 and TRBJ2-1, with a weak D call TRBD1 (7 bases). Germline V lookup: CDR1 MNHNS, CDR2 SASEGT. V lost 4 bases and J lost 15, with 19 bases in between. The CDR3 is 13 residues long.